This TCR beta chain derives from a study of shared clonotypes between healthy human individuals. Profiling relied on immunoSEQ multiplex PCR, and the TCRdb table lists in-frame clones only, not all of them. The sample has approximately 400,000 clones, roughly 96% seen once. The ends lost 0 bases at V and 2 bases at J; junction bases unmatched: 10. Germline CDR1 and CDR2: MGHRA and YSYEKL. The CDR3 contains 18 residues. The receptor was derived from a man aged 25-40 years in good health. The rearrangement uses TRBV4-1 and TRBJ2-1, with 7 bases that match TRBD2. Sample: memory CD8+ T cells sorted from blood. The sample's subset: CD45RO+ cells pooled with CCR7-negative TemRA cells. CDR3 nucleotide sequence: TGCGCCAGCAGCCAAGATCGTCCACACGGGAGGACCTACAATGAGCAGTTCTTC. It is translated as CASSQDRPHGRTYNEQFF.